This T cell receptor (beta chain) was obtained from a study of T cells after yellow fever vaccination. MiXCR, run by TCRdb on the 5' RACE reads, gives a single entry per CDR3 protein. Among around 530,000 distinct CDR3 sequences, roughly a sixth were seen once, and the ten largest hold 17%. Study outcomes and limitations: Primary-vaccination clones mostly resurfaced post-booster (nearly 97% CD4, approximately 87% CD8).

This clonotype was seen only a few times. As yet, its antigen is unknown. In germline, CDR1 is ENHRY, CDR2 SYGVKD. The ends lost 6 bases at V and 0 bases at J; junction bases unmatched: 8. This CDR3 has 17 residues. The sequence was collected from a man aged 18-30 years who received the YFV17D yellow fever vaccine. The gene calls are TRBV10-3 and TRBJ2-6, with TRBD1 identical over 7 bases. The sequences come from PBMCs, collected about 5 days after the first yellow fever vaccination. The CDR3 sequence is CAISKTGSLSGANVLTF. In DNA, the CDR3 is TGTGCCATCAGCAAGACAGGGAGTCTCTCTGGGGCCAACGTCCTGACTTTC.